This is a list of T cell receptor beta chains from one sample in a study of regulatory T cells in long-lasting Graves disease. One entry per CDR3 protein, called by TCRdb with MiXCR from the multiplex PCR reads. The profile covers more than 650,000 distinct CDR3 sequences, with 25% to 35% appearing a single time and 35% to 55% taken by the ten largest. This sample comprised peripheral blood mononuclear cells (PBMCs), obtained when the disease was refractory, from a patient treated with antithyroid drugs. These receptors came from a female donor with Graves disease. The CDR3 runs from the conserved cysteine through the conserved F or W. The D gene is left open where the match is weak. Some rows mark clone size as missing; the rest say once, few, many or name a class of expanded clone.

cdr3_aa cdr3_nt v_call clone_size j_call d_call
CASSTRLAESQETQYF TGTGCCAGCAGCACCAGACTAGCGGAGTCCCAAGAGACCCAGTACTTC TRBV7-9 few TRBJ2-5 TRBD2
CASSMGGGRNEKLFF TGTGCCAGTAGTATGGGAGGGGGCCGTAATGAAAAACTGTTTTTT TRBV19 NA TRBJ1-4 TRBD1
CASSLLTSGGETQYF TGTGCCAGCAGTTTATTAACTAGCGGAGGAGAGACCCAGTACTTC TRBV12-3/TRBV12-4 many TRBJ2-5 TRBD2
CASSTIRDRNSPLHF TGTGCCAGCAGCACCATCCGGGACAGGAATTCACCCCTCCACTTT TRBV11-2 many TRBJ1-6 TRBD1
CASSETVSNTEAFF TGTGCCAGCAGCGAGACAGTTTCGAACACTGAAGCTTTCTTT TRBV9 NA TRBJ1-1 NA
CASSLHEGSYEQYF TGTGCCAGCAGCTTACACGAGGGATCCTACGAGCAGTACTTC TRBV7-9 few TRBJ2-7 NA
CASSRDRGVYGYTF TGTGCCAGCAGCCGGGACAGGGGAGTCTATGGCTACACCTTC TRBV9 many TRBJ1-2 TRBD1
CSVGRGYEAFF TGCAGCGTAGGCAGGGGCTATGAAGCTTTCTTT TRBV29-1 NA TRBJ1-1 NA
CASSLWGGGEETQYF TGTGCCAGCAGCTTATGGGGGGGGGGCGAAGAGACCCAGTACTTC TRBV7-3 few TRBJ2-5 NA
CASSLEAGGYYEQYF TGTGCCAGCAGTTTAGAGGCAGGAGGGTACTACGAGCAGTACTTC TRBV27 few TRBJ2-7 NA
CSARRLTGVSNQPQHF TGCAGTGCTCGGCGCCTCACAGGGGTTAGCAATCAGCCCCAGCATTTT TRBV20-1 NA TRBJ1-5 TRBD1
CASSLTSNQPQHF TGTGCCAGCAGCTTAACCAGCAATCAGCCCCAGCATTTT TRBV7-3 many TRBJ1-5 NA
CASSPWGDKGYTF TGTGCCAGCAGTCCGTGGGGGGATAAGGGCTACACCTTC TRBV6-1 NA TRBJ1-2 NA
CSVARPNHGNTIYF TGCAGCGTTGCCCGACCAAATCATGGAAACACCATATATTTT TRBV29-1 few TRBJ1-3 NA
CASSLQNTEAFF TGTGCCAGCAGTTTACAGAACACTGAAGCTTTCTTT TRBV3-1 many TRBJ1-1 NA
CAWTGTRVQTQYF TGTGCCTGGACCGGGACTAGGGTGCAGACCCAGTACTTC TRBV30 NA TRBJ2-5 TRBD2